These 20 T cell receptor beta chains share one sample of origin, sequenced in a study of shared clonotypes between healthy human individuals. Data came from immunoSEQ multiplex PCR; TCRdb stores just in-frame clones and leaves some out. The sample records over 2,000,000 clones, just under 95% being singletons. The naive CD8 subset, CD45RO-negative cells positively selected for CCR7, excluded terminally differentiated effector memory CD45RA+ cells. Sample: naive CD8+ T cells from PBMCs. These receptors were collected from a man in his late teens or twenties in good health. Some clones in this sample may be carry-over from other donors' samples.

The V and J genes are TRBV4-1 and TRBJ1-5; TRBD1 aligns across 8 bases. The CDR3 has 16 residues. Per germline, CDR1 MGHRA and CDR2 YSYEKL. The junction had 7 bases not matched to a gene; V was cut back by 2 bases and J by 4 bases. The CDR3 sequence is CASSQNRQGLNQPQHF. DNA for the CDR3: TGCGCCAGCAGCCAAAACCGACAGGGGTTAAATCAGCCCCAGCATTTT.

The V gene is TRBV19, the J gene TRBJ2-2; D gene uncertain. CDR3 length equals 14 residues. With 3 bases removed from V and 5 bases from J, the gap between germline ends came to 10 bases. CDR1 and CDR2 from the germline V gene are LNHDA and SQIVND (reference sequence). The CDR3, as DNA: TGTGCCAGTAGTATCCTGCTGGAAACCGGGGAGCTGTTTTTT. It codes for CASSILLETGELFF.

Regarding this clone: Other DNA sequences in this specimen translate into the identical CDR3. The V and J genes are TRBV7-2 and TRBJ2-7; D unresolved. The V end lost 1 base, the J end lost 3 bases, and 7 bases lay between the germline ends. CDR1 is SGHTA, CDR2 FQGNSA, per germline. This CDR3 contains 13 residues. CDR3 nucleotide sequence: TGTGCCAGCAGCTTAGGCGGACGCTACGAGCAGTACTTC. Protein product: CASSLGGRYEQYF.

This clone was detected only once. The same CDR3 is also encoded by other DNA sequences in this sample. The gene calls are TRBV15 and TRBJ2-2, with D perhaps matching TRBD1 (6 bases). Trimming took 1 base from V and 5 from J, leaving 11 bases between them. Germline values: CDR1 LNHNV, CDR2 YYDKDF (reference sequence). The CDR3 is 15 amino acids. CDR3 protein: CATSRGRGNTGELFF. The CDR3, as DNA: TGTGCCACCAGCAGAGGCAGGGGTAATACCGGGGAGCTGTTTTTT.

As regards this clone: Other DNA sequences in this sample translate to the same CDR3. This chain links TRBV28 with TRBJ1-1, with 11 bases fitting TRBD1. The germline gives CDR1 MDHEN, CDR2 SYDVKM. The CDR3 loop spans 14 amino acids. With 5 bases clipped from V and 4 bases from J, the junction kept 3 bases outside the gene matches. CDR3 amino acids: CASSLGTGGTEAFF. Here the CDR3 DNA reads TGTGCCAGCAGTCTCGGGACAGGGGGCACTGAAGCTTTCTTT.

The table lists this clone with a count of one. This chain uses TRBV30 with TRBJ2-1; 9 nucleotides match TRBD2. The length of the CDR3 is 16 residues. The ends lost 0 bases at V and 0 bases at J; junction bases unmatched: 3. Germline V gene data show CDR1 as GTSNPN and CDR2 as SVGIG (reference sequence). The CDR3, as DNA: TGTGCCTGGAGTGTAGGCGGGAGGGCCTCCTACAATGAGCAGTTCTTC. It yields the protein CAWSVGGRASYNEQFF.

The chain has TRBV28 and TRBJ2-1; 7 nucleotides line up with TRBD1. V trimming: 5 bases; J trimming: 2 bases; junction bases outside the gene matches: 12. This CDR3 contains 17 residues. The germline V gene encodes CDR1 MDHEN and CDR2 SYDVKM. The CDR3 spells CASSPLISRGPYNEQFF. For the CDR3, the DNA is TGTGCCAGCAGTCCCCTTATCTCTAGGGGGCCCTACAATGAGCAGTTCTTC. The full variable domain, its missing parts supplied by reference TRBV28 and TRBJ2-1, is DVKVTQSSRYLVKRTGEKVFLECVQDMDHENMFWYRQDPGLGLRLIYFSYDVKMKEKGDIPEGYSVSREKKERFSLILESASTNQTSMYLCASSPLISRGPYNEQFFGPGTRLTVL.

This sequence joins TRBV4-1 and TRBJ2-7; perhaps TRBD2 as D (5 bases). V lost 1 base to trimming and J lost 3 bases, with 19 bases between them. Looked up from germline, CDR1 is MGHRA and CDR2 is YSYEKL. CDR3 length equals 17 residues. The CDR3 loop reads CASSQGGWMTRDYEQYF. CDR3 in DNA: TGCGCCAGCAGCCAAGGTGGTTGGATGACCCGGGACTACGAGCAGTACTTC.

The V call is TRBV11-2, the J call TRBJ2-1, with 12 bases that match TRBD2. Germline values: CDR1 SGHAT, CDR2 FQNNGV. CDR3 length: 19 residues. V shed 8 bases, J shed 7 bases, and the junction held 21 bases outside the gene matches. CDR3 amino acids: CASLPPTSGSIFMRNEQFF. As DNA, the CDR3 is TGTGCCAGCCTACCGCCGACTAGCGGGAGTATTTTCATGAGGAATGAGCAGTTCTTC.

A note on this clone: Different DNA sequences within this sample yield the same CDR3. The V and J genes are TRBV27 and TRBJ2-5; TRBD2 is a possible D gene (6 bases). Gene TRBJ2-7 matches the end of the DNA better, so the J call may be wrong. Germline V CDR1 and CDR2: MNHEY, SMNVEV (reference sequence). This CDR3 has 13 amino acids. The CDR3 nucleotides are TGTGCCAGCAGTTTGGGGAGGACCTACGAGCAGTACTTC. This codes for CASSLGRTYEQYF.

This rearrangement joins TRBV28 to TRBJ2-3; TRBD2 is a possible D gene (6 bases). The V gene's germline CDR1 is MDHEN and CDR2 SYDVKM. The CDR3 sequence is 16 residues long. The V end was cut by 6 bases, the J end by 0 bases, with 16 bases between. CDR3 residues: CASRNLAITSTDTQYF. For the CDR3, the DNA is TGTGCCAGCAGGAACCTAGCGATTACTAGCACAGATACGCAGTATTTT.

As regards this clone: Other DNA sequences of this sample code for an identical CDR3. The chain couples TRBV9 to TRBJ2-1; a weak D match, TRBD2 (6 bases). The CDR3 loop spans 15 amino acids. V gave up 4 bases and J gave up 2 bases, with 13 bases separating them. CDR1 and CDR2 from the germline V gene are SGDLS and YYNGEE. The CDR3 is CASSPSGVTYNEQFF. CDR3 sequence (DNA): TGTGCCAGCAGCCCCTCGGGGGTTACCTACAATGAGCAGTTCTTC.

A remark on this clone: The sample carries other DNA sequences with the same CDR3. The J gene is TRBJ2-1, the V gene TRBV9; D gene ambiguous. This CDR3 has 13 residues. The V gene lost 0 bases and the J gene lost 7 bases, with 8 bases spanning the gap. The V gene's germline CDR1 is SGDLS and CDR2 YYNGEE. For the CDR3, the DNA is TGTGCCAGCAGCGTAGGCGATTGGAATGAGCAGTTCTTC. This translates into CASSVGDWNEQFF.

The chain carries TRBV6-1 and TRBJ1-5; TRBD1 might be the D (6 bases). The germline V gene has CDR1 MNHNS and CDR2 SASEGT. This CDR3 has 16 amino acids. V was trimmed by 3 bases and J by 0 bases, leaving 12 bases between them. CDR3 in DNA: TGTGCCAGCAGTGACGACAGGTCTTATAGCAATCAGCCCCAGCATTTT. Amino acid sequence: CASSDDRSYSNQPQHF.

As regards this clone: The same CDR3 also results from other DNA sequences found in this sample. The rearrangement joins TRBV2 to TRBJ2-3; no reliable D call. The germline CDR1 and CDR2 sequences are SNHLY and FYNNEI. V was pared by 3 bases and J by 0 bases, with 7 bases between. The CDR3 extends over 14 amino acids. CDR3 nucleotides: TGTGCCAGCAGTGACAGAGATAGCACAGATACGCAGTATTTT. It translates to CASSDRDSTDTQYF. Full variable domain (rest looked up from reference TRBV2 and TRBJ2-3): EPEVTQTPSHQVTQMGQEVILRCVPISNHLYFYWYRQILGQKVEFLVSFYNNEISEKSEIFDDQFSVERPDGSNFTLKIRSTKLEDSAMYFCASSDRDSTDTQYFGPGTRLTVL.

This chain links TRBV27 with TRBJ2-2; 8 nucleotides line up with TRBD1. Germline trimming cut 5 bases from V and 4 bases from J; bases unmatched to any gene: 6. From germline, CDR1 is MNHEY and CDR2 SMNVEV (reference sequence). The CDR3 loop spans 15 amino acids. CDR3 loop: CASSVRQGSTGELFF. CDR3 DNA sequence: TGTGCCAGCAGTGTAAGACAGGGGAGCACCGGGGAGCTGTTTTTT.

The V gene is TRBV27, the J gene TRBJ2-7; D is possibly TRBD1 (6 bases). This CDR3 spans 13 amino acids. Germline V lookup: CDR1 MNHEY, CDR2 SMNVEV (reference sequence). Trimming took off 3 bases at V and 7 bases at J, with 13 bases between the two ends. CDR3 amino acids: CASSFNRVGEQYF. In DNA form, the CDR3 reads TGTGCCAGCAGTTTTAACAGGGTCGGGGAGCAGTACTTC.

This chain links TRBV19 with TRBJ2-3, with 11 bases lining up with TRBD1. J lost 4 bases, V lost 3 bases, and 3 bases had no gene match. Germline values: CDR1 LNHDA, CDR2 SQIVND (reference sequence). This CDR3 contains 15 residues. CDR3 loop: CASSIRDRGSDTQYF. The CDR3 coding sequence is TGTGCCAGTAGTATTCGGGACAGGGGGTCAGATACGCAGTATTTT. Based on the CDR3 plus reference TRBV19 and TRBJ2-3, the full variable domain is DGGITQSPKYLFRKEGQNVTLSCEQNLNHDAMYWYRQDPGQGLRLIYYSQIVNDFQKGDIAEGYSVSREKKESFPLTVTSAQKNPTAFYLCASSIRDRGSDTQYFGPGTRLTVL.

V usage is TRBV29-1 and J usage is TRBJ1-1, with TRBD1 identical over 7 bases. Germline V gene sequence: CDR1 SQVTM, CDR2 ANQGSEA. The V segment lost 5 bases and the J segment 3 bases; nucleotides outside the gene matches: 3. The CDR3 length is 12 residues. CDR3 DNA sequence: TGCAGCGTTAGGGGGCTTGACACTGAAGCTTTCTTT. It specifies CSVRGLDTEAFF.

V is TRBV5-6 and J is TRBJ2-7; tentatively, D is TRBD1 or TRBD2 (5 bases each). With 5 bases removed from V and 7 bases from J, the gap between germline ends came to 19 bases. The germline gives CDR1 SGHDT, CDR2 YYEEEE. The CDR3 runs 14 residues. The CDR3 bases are TGTGCCAGCAGTCCCGGGACCGGAGAAAGAGAGCAGTACTTC. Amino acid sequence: CASSPGTGEREQYF.